This is a list of T cell receptor beta chains from one sample in a study of tumor-infiltrating lymphocytes in oesophageal squamous cell carcinoma. MiXCR, run by TCRdb on the PCR reads, gives a single entry per CDR3 protein. The table records 9,500 or so distinct CDR3 sequences, 45% to 65% of them present only once. Material for sequencing was esophageal tumor tissue. The source is a female donor with esophageal squamous cell carcinoma. The CDR3 runs from the conserved cysteine through the conserved F or W. The D gene is left open where the match is weak. The size entry is marked missing in some rows and otherwise reads once, few, many or a size class.

V gene: TRBV6-1
clone size: NA
D gene: NA
J gene: TRBJ2-5
CDR3 protein: CASSYAGEETQYF
CDR3 DNA: TGTGCCAGCAGTTACGCAGGGGAGGAGACCCAGTACTTC

V gene: TRBV7-9
clone size: medium-sized
D gene: TRBD1
J gene: TRBJ2-7
CDR3 protein: CASSADRGSSPLHF
CDR3 DNA: TGTGCCAGCAGCGCAGACAGGGGGAGTTCACCCCTCCACTTC

V gene: TRBV7-9
clone size: NA
D gene: TRBD1
J gene: TRBJ2-1
CDR3 protein: CASSFRDRAYNEQFF
CDR3 DNA: TGTGCCAGCAGCTTCCGGGACAGGGCCTACAATGAGCAGTTCTTC

V gene: TRBV7-8
clone size: large
D gene: TRBD2
J gene: TRBJ2-7
CDR3 protein: CASSLLLAGGESVLEQYF
CDR3 DNA: TGTGCCAGCAGCTTATTGCTAGCGGGAGGAGAGAGCGTCCTCGAGCAGTACTTC

V gene: TRBV7-6
clone size: NA
D gene: NA
J gene: TRBJ2-3
CDR3 protein: CASSFGHPTQYF
CDR3 DNA: TGTGCCAGCAGCTTCGGCCATCCGACGCAGTATTTT

V gene: TRBV24-1
clone size: few
D gene: TRBD1
J gene: TRBJ2-3
CDR3 protein: CATSDRTGGDTQYF
CDR3 DNA: TGTGCCACCAGTGATCGGACAGGCGGCGATACGCAGTATTTT

V gene: TRBV7-3
clone size: NA
D gene: TRBD1
J gene: TRBJ2-4
CDR3 protein: CASSSQGGIGANVLNF
CDR3 DNA: TGTGCCAGCAGCTCACAGGGGGGAATAGGGGCCAACGTCTTGAATTTC

V gene: TRBV28
clone size: medium-sized
D gene: NA
J gene: TRBJ2-1
CDR3 protein: CASSPPLDEQFF
CDR3 DNA: TGTGCCAGCAGCCCCCCTCTCGATGAGCAGTTCTTC

V gene: TRBV7-3
clone size: NA
D gene: NA
J gene: TRBJ2-1
CDR3 protein: CASSLGFNEQFF
CDR3 DNA: TGTGCCAGCAGCTTAGGGTTTAATGAGCAGTTCTTC

V gene: TRBV11-2
clone size: few
D gene: NA
J gene: TRBJ2-7
CDR3 protein: CASSLVTSPYNEQYF
CDR3 DNA: TGTGCCAGCAGCTTAGTTACCAGTCCCTACAATGAGCAGTACTTC

V gene: TRBV6-1
clone size: NA
D gene: NA
J gene: TRBJ2-1
CDR3 protein: CASSEYGNEQFF
CDR3 DNA: TGTGCCAGCAGTGAATACGGTAATGAGCAGTTCTTC

V gene: TRBV7-8
clone size: NA
D gene: NA
J gene: TRBJ2-4
CDR3 protein: CASSLGDPGAKNIQYF
CDR3 DNA: TGTGCCAGCAGCTTAGGGGACCCGGGGGCGAAAAACATTCAGTACTTC

V gene: TRBV12-3/TRBV12-4
clone size: NA
D gene: TRBD1
J gene: TRBJ2-7
CDR3 protein: CASSHWDRTYEQYF
CDR3 DNA: TGTGCCAGCAGTCACTGGGACAGGACCTACGAGCAGTACTTC